Presented here are 17 T cell receptor beta chains from one specimen sequenced in a study of T-cell reconstitution after alpha-beta-depleted transplantation in children. The authors prepared the TCRbeta library with unique molecular identifiers. MiXCR, run by TCRdb on the PCR reads, gives a single entry per CDR3 protein. The table lists 500,000 or so distinct CDR3 sequences, around 10% of them singletons. The sequenced sample was PBMCs, mostly from graft donor cells, obtained 180 days after TCRalphabeta/CD19-depleted stem cell transplant. The receptors shown here come from a female patient younger than 10 who had a stem cell transplant for aplastic anemia, so the T cells may come from the graft donor.

The V gene is TRBV10-3, the J gene TRBJ1-2; D is possibly TRBD1 (5 bases). The CDR3 consists of 14 residues. Between the trimmed V and J ends, which lost 0 bases and 5 bases, there was a span of 10 bases. The V gene's germline CDR1 is ENHRY and CDR2 SYGVKD. The CDR3 nucleotides are TGTGCCATCAGTGAGTCGTGGCAGGGATATGGCTACACCTTC. Translating gives CAISESWQGYGYTF.

This clonotype was seen a handful of times. This chain connects TRBV7-9 to TRBJ2-2, with 7 nucleotides matching TRBD1. Germline loops: CDR1 SEHNR, CDR2 FQNEAQ (reference sequence). The CDR3 is 16 amino acids. The trim removed 6 bases at V and 5 bases at J, leaving 12 bases unmatched. The CDR3 region has the DNA TGTGCCAGCAGTCTACGCCCGAAGACAGGGACCGGGGAGCTGTTTTTT. This gives the protein CASSLRPKTGTGELFF. The full variable domain, in which reference TRBV7-9 and TRBJ2-2 provide the parts outside the CDR3, is DTGVSQNPRHKITKRGQNVTFRCDPISEHNRLYWYRQTLGQGPEFLTYFQNEAQLEKSRLLSDRFSAERPKGSFSTLEIQRTEQGDSAMYLCASSLRPKTGTGELFFGEGSRLTVL.

This clonotype was picked up a small number of times. The chain couples TRBV19 to TRBJ2-2, with 8 bases that match TRBD1. V was pared by 2 bases and J by 5 bases, with 7 bases of the junction left unmatched. CDR3 size: 16 residues. Germline CDR1 reads LNHDA; CDR2 reads SQIVND (reference sequence). The CDR3 spells CASSIFQGALTGELFF. As DNA, the CDR3 is TGTGCCAGTAGTATATTCCAGGGGGCGCTTACCGGGGAGCTGTTTTTT.

This clonotype has just a few counts. The V and J genes are TRBV12-3 or TRBV12-4 and TRBJ2-1; TRBD2 aligns across 7 bases. J lost 7 bases, V lost 5 bases, and 8 bases had no gene match. The CDR3 has 14 amino acids. The CDR3 sequence is CASSSRGEGNEQFF. The CDR3 DNA follows: TGTGCCAGCAGTAGCCGGGGGGAGGGTAATGAGCAGTTCTTC.

V is TRBV5-1 and J is TRBJ2-7; 12 positions agree with TRBD1. This CDR3 has 15 amino acids. The germline V gene encodes CDR1 SGHRS and CDR2 YFSETQ. Trimming at V came to 4 bases and at J to 7 bases, leaving 9 bases not matched to a gene. The CDR3 here is CASSDPGQGAGEQYF. CDR3 coding DNA: TGCGCCAGCAGCGATCCGGGACAGGGGGCTGGAGAGCAGTACTTC.

This clonotype was seen a few times. The rearrangement links TRBV24-1 to TRBJ1-1; D unclear. The V and J ends lost 4 bases and 2 bases respectively, with 4 bases between them. The CDR3 covers 12 residues. From germline, CDR1 is KGHDR and CDR2 SFDVKD. CDR3 amino acids: CATSESNTEAFF. The CDR3 nucleotides read TGTGCCACCAGTGAGTCAAACACTGAAGCTTTCTTT.

The chain has TRBV2 and TRBJ2-1; 7 nucleotides agree with TRBD1. V was clipped by 9 bases and J by 5 bases; unmatched bases: 19. The germline CDR1 and CDR2 sequences are SNHLY and FYNNEI. The length of the CDR3 is 17 residues. The CDR3 nucleotides are TGTGCCAGGAGGCGTCGACAGGGACCCAAGCCTAACAATGAGCAGTTCTTC. Translation gives CARRRRQGPKPNNEQFF.

The chain combines TRBV7-2 with TRBJ2-5, with a weak D call TRBD2 (6 bases). Germline values: CDR1 SGHTA, CDR2 FQGNSA. The CDR3 covers 15 residues. The germline V and J ends were trimmed by 5 bases and 3 bases, with 16 bases remaining between them. CDR3 nucleotides: TGTGCCAGCAGCCTTTCCCGAGGGAGGAAAGAGACCCAGTACTTC. Amino acid sequence: CASSLSRGRKETQYF.

This clonotype was observed at least ten times. The rearrangement links TRBV5-1 to TRBJ2-7; no reliable D call. The germline gives CDR1 SGHRS, CDR2 YFSETQ. Trimming cost V 2 bases and J 3 bases, with 15 bases left between them. The CDR3 length is 15 residues. CDR3 sequence: CASSFFSDRFYEQYF. CDR3 DNA sequence: TGCGCCAGCAGCTTCTTTTCGGATCGGTTCTACGAGCAGTACTTC.

The chain combines TRBV7-3 with TRBJ2-1, with D tentatively TRBD2 (6 bases). Trimming took off 6 bases at V and 5 bases at J, with 11 bases between the two ends. Germline lookup yields CDR1 SGHTA and CDR2 FQGTGA. The CDR3 covers 13 residues. The CDR3 protein is CASSTAGNNEQFF. CDR3 nucleotides: TGTGCCAGCAGTACCGCGGGGAACAATGAGCAGTTCTTC.

This clonotype has only a few counts. The rearrangement uses TRBV6-5 and TRBJ2-5, with 9 bases identical to TRBD1. Germline V gene data show CDR1 as MNHEY and CDR2 as SVGAGI. Trimming removed 0 bases from V and 5 bases from J; junction bases left unmatched: 10. The CDR3 has 17 amino acids. The CDR3 DNA reads as TGTGCCAGCAGTTACTCGGCCGGGACAGGGTGGAGGGAGACCCAGTACTTC. Protein sequence: CASSYSAGTGWRETQYF.

This chain uses TRBV7-2 with TRBJ1-2; no firm D call. The germline CDR1 and CDR2 sequences are SGHTA and FQGNSA. The CDR3 length is 13 residues. V lost 7 bases, J lost 6 bases, and 15 bases lay in between. As DNA, the CDR3 is TGTGCCAGCACCACCCGGGGTCGCGATGGCTACACCTTC. This sequence encodes CASTTRGRDGYTF.

This clonotype was recorded at least ten times. The V call is TRBV7-9, the J call TRBJ2-7; 9 positions match TRBD1. Germline loops: CDR1 SEHNR, CDR2 FQNEAQ (reference sequence). V lost 1 base and J lost 0; bases outside the gene matches: 4. The CDR3 spans 16 residues. CDR3 sequence (DNA): TGTGCCAGCAGCTTAGGGGGGACAGGGCTCTCCTACGAGCAGTACTTC. Translation gives CASSLGGTGLSYEQYF.

The chain joins TRBV28 to TRBJ1-5; D is ambiguous. Trimming took off 0 bases at V and 5 bases at J, with 8 bases between the two ends. The CDR3 spans 14 residues. From germline, CDR1 is MDHEN and CDR2 SYDVKM. Written as DNA, the CDR3 is TGTGCCAGCAGTTTATGGTTGGGAGATCAGCCCCAGCATTTT. Translation gives CASSLWLGDQPQHF.

This clonotype has a single count. The CDR3 spells CASGKGVREQYF. The CDR3 DNA sequence: TGTGCCAGCGGAAAGGGGGTCCGCGAGCAGTACTTC. The rearrangement joins TRBV21-1 to TRBJ2-7. TRBV21-1 is a recognized pseudogene. This CDR3 has 12 amino acids.

This sequence joins TRBV20-1 and TRBJ2-5; D perhaps matches TRBD1 (6 bases). The length of the CDR3 is 12 residues. Germline assignment: CDR1 DFQATT and CDR2 SNEGSKA (reference sequence). V was trimmed by 5 bases and J by 3 bases, leaving 10 bases between them. The DNA of the CDR3 is TGCAGTGCTGTGGACAGAGAAGAGACCCAGTACTTC. Amino acids: CSAVDREETQYF.

The J gene is TRBJ2-2, the V gene TRBV28; D may be TRBD1 (6 bases). Trimming pared 5 bases from V and 0 bases from J, leaving 19 bases between. The germline CDR1 and CDR2 sequences are MDHEN and SYDVKM. This CDR3 region has 18 residues. CDR3 sequence: CASSASRGFLSNTGELFF. In DNA, the CDR3 is TGTGCCAGCAGTGCCTCCAGGGGCTTCCTCTCGAACACCGGGGAGCTGTTTTTT. The variable domain in full, with the rest retrieved from reference TRBV28 and TRBJ2-2, is DVKVTQSSRYLVKRTGEKVFLECVQDMDHENMFWYRQDPGLGLRLIYFSYDVKMKEKGDIPEGYSVSREKKERFSLILESASTNQTSMYLCASSASRGFLSNTGELFFGEGSRLTVL.